A single sample is the source of the 3 T cell receptor beta chains below, sequenced in a study of blood T cell repertoires in COVID-19. Sequenced by immunoSEQ multiplex PCR; TCRdb stores in-frame clones only, minus some. The sample holds about 43,000 clones; approximately 80% are singletons and the top ten take 20% to 25%. Sequencing was done on a sample of peripheral blood. These receptors all come from a woman aged 55-69 years with acute or convalescent COVID-19.

This clone has a single count. The V and J genes are TRBV7-9 and TRBJ1-1; TRBD1 agrees at 11 bases. This CDR3 is 14 amino acids long. Germline V gene sequence: CDR1 SEHNR, CDR2 FQNEAQ (reference sequence). V dropped 10 bases and J dropped 4; count of bases not matched to a gene: 8. CDR3 nucleotide sequence: TGTGCCAACAGAGGACAGGGGGCGCGCACTGAAGCTTTCTTT. This codes for CANRGQGARTEAFF.

The rearrangement links TRBV5-5 to TRBJ1-2, with 8 bases aligning to TRBD1. Trimming at V came to 0 bases and at J to 4 bases, leaving 8 bases not matched to a gene. Germline assignment: CDR1 SGHKS and CDR2 YYEKEE (reference sequence). This CDR3 is built from 16 residues. The DNA for the CDR3 is TGTGCCAGCAGCTTGGTTGGGGGACAGGAGATCTATGGCTACACCTTC. Protein product: CASSLVGGQEIYGYTF. The whole variable domain, filled in from reference TRBV5-5 and TRBJ1-2, reads DAGVTQSPTHLIKTRGQQVTLRCSPISGHKSVSWYQQVLGQGPQFIFQYYEKEERGRGNFPDRFSARQFPNYSSELNVNALLLGDSALYLCASSLVGGQEIYGYTFGSGTRLTVV.

This chain connects TRBV3-1 (or the pseudogene TRBV3-2) to TRBJ2-3, with a possible D match to TRBD2 (5 bases). Germline V gene data show CDR1 as LGHDT and CDR2 as YNNKEL (reference sequence). V was clipped by 0 bases and J by 4 bases, with 14 bases between them. CDR3 length: 16 residues. The CDR3 region is CASSQEARVRADTQYF. In DNA, the CDR3 is TGTGCCAGCAGCCAAGAAGCCCGGGTGCGGGCAGATACGCAGTATTTT.